These 8 T cell receptor beta chains share one sample of origin, sequenced in a study of OX40 agonist ivuxolimab in advanced cancers. The protocol was immunoSEQ multiplex PCR, while the TCRdb copy is restricted to in-frame clones and leaves out a portion. This sample carries 80,000 or so clones, about 85% of them seen once, and the ten largest clones take approximately 2%. The source material was CD4+ or CD8+ T cells sorted from blood, sampled in a trial of the OX40 agonist ivuxolimab. The source of these receptors is an adult with an advanced solid tumor such as melanoma, head and neck, liver or kidney cancer.

The J gene is TRBJ1-1, the V gene TRBV9, with D unresolved. The CDR3 runs 15 residues. V lost 0 bases and J 7 bases, leaving 16 bases between the germline ends. Germline V lookup: CDR1 SGDLS, CDR2 YYNGEE. Written as DNA, the CDR3 is TGTGCCAGCAGCGTAGGACTACTGGGTTACGATGAAGCTTTCTTT. Residues: CASSVGLLGYDEAFF.

This clone has a handful of counts. V usage is TRBV6-1 and J usage is TRBJ2-5; D gene ambiguous. This CDR3 has 15 residues. Germline loops: CDR1 MNHNS, CDR2 SASEGT. Trimming removed 0 bases from V and 4 bases from J, with 12 bases in between. The chain's CDR3 is CASSEAGLGGETQYF. Here the CDR3 DNA reads TGTGCCAGCAGTGAAGCAGGGTTGGGTGGAGAGACCCAGTACTTC.

This chain links TRBV5-4 with TRBJ2-7; D is perhaps TRBD2 (5 bases). The CDR3 is 11 residues long. In germline, CDR1 is SGHNT, CDR2 YYREEE (reference sequence). The V end was cut by 3 bases, the J end by 4 bases, with 5 bases between. This CDR3 reads CASSSGYEQYF. The CDR3 nucleotides are TGTGCCAGCAGCTCGGGGTACGAGCAGTACTTC. Together with reference TRBV5-4 and TRBJ2-7, the CDR3 gives the full variable domain: ETGVTQSPTHLIKTRGQQVTLRCSSQSGHNTVSWYQQALGQGPQFIFQYYREEENGRGNFPPRFSGLQFPNYSSELNVNALELDDSALYLCASSSGYEQYFGPGTRLTVT.

V usage is TRBV5-6 and J usage is TRBJ2-7; a weak D match, TRBD2 (5 bases). Trimming removed 3 bases from V and 4 bases from J, with 23 bases in between. There are 17 residues in the CDR3. The germline CDR1 and CDR2 sequences are SGHDT and YYEEEE. In DNA form, the CDR3 reads TGTGCCAGCAGCTGGGCAGGCCTTTTGGGAGTCCGATACGAGCAGTACTTC. It is translated as CASSWAGLLGVRYEQYF.

This chain uses TRBV28 with TRBJ1-6, with TRBD1 matching over 8 bases. The CDR3 has 16 residues. The V segment lost 1 base and the J segment 6 bases; nucleotides outside the gene matches: 5. The germline CDR1 and CDR2 sequences are MDHEN and SYDVKM. Here the CDR3 reads CASSLFGRGRNSPLHF. CDR3 sequence (DNA): TGTGCCAGCAGTTTATTCGGCAGGGGGCGTAATTCACCCCTCCACTTT.

The table lists this clone with a few counts. The chain is built from TRBV5-1 and TRBJ2-7, with 9 positions matching TRBD2. Germline lookup yields CDR1 SGHRS and CDR2 YFSETQ. Unmatched junction bases numbered 12, after V lost 6 bases and J lost 2 bases. The CDR3 length is 16 residues. CDR3 sequence (DNA): TGCGCCAGCAAGTACCAATGGGCGGGGGGGACCTACGAGCAGTACTTC. Its protein product is CASKYQWAGGTYEQYF.

The rearrangement links TRBV11-2 to TRBJ2-5; 7 bases match TRBD1. The V gene's germline CDR1 is SGHAT and CDR2 FQNNGV. Unmatched junction bases numbered 14, after V lost 3 bases and J lost 7 bases. CDR3 length: 16 residues. CDR3 amino acids: CASSFSIGQARWTQYF. DNA for the CDR3: TGTGCCAGCAGCTTTTCCATCGGACAGGCCCGATGGACCCAGTACTTC.

The rearrangement links TRBV27 to TRBJ2-3, with 7 positions matching TRBD1. Trimming at V came to 3 bases and at J to 3 bases, leaving 3 bases not matched to a gene. Germline V lookup: CDR1 MNHEY, CDR2 SMNVEV (reference sequence). CDR3 length equals 14 residues. The CDR3 DNA reads as TGTGCCAGCAGTTTTAGGGGGCTAACAGATACGCAGTATTTT. Protein: CASSFRGLTDTQYF.